Here is one T cell receptor (beta chain) with its context. These data are taken from a study of blood T cells in healthy people across ages. A J-beta primer mix and a sample-barcoded 5' primer were used in a second PCR of roughly 6 to 11 cycles. Each CDR3 protein gets one entry after TCRdb re-called the 5' RACE reads with MiXCR. The sample yields 700,000 to 800,000 distinct CDR3 sequences, roughly 43% seen once. V trimming: 2 bases; J trimming: 6 bases; junction bases outside the gene matches: 2. The CDR3 is 14 residues long. CDR1 SEHNR and CDR2 FQNEAQ come from the germline V gene (reference sequence).

Sequenced sample: blood. The TCR originated in a woman in her sixties or seventies in good health. V and J are TRBV7-9 and TRBJ1-2, with 11 bases lining up with TRBD1. CDR3 DNA: TGTGCCAGCAGCTTAACGGACAGGGGGCATGGCTACACCTTC. Translated: CASSLTDRGHGYTF.